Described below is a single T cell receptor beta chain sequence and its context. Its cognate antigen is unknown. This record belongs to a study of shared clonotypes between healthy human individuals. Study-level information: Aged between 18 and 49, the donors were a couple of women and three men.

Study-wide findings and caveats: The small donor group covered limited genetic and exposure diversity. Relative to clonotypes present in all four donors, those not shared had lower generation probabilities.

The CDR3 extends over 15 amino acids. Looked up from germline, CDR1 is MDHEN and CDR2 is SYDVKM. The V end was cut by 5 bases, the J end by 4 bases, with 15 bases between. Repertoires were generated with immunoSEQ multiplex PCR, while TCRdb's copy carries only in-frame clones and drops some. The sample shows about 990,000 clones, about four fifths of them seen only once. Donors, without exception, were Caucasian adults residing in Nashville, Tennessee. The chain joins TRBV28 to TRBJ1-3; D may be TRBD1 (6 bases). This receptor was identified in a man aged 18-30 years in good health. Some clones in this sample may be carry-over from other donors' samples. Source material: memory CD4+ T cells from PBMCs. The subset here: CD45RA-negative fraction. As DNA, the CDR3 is TGTGCCAGCAGTCCCGAGGGGGTTGGCGGAAACACCATATATTTT. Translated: CASSPEGVGGNTIYF.